These T cell receptor beta chains were read from a single sample in a study of shared clonotypes between healthy human individuals. Generated by immunoSEQ multiplex PCR, the TCRdb table keeps only in-frame clones and is missing some. The sample has more than 2 million clones, over 85% seen once. Input material: naive CD4+ T cells sorted from blood. The receptors here all came from a man younger than 30 in good health. Each CDR3 is given with its conserved first and last residue. D genes are given only for firm matches. Clone size is not always given. Where it is, it says once, few, many or a class for expanded clones.

d_call,v_call,j_call,clone_size,cdr3_aa,cdr3_nt
-,TRBV14,TRBJ2-1,-,CASSQDAGSSYNEQFF,TGTGCCAGCAGCCAAGATGCAGGGAGCTCCTACAATGAGCAGTTCTTC
TRBD2,TRBV30,TRBJ2-1,once,CAWGRGLAAHNEQFF,TGTGCCTGGGGGAGAGGACTAGCGGCCCACAATGAGCAGTTCTTC
-,TRBV19,TRBJ1-5,few,CASSMQGRNQPQHF,TGTGCCAGTAGTATGCAGGGGCGAAATCAGCCCCAGCATTTT
TRBD2,TRBV27,TRBJ2-7,-,CASRVGTSGGLIYEQYF,TGTGCCAGCAGAGTCGGGACTAGCGGGGGTCTGATCTACGAGCAGTACTTC
-,TRBV13,TRBJ2-2,-,CASRWTNTGELFF,TGTGCCAGCAGATGGACCAACACCGGGGAGCTGTTTTTT
TRBD2,TRBV6-4,TRBJ2-1,-,CASSDSTSSAQFF,TGTGCCAGCAGTGACTCGACTAGCTCTGCGCAGTTCTTC
TRBD1,TRBV29-1,TRBJ2-5,-,CSVALDRGKETQYF,TGCAGCGTCGCGTTAGACAGGGGTAAAGAGACCCAGTACTTC
-,TRBV9,TRBJ2-1,-,CASSAALGGEQFF,TGTGCCAGCAGCGCAGCTCTAGGGGGTGAGCAGTTCTTC
-,TRBV30,TRBJ2-1,-,CAWSVDSGNEQFF,TGTGCCTGGAGTGTGGATAGTGGCAATGAGCAGTTCTTC
-,TRBV5-1,TRBJ1-1,-,CASSRPTDMNTEAFF,TGCGCCAGCAGCCGCCCGACCGATATGAACACTGAAGCTTTCTTT
-,TRBV6-5,TRBJ2-5,-,CASSSGTLYF,TGTGCCAGCAGTTCCGGGACCCTGTACTTC
TRBD1,TRBV6-6,TRBJ1-1,-,CASSYSTGLGTEAFF,TGTGCCAGCAGTTACTCGACAGGGTTAGGGACTGAAGCTTTCTTT
TRBD2,TRBV10-1,TRBJ2-1,-,CASSESPSGYHQFF,TGCGCCAGCAGTGAGTCTCCTAGCGGGTACCACCAGTTCTTC
-,TRBV7-2,TRBJ2-7,once,CASSLEAGAYEQYF,TGTGCCAGCAGCTTAGAGGCAGGGGCCTACGAGCAGTACTTC
-,TRBV6-5,TRBJ2-7,-,CASRPPIGEQYF,TGTGCCAGCAGACCCCCCATAGGCGAGCAGTACTTC
-,TRBV7-9,TRBJ2-5,-,CASYHTGQGAETQYF,TGTGCCAGCTACCACACGGGGCAGGGTGCGGAGACCCAGTACTTC
-,TRBV7-3,TRBJ2-7,-,CASSLNGASYEQYF,TGTGCCAGCAGCTTAAACGGAGCATCCTACGAGCAGTACTTC
TRBD1,TRBV6-6,TRBJ1-2,once,CASSTGTGYSYGYTF,TGTGCCAGCAGTACGGGGACAGGGTACAGCTATGGCTACACCTTC
-,TRBV28,TRBJ2-3,-,CASSRRRADLPNGQYF,TGTGCCAGCAGTCGAAGGCGGGCCGACCTCCCCAATGGGCAGTATTTT
TRBD2,TRBV4-2,TRBJ2-1,-,CASSQESWGGTYNEQFF,TGTGCCAGCAGCCAAGAGAGCTGGGGGGGTACCTACAATGAGCAGTTCTTC
-,TRBV30,TRBJ1-5,-,CAWGHSNQPQHF,TGTGCCTGGGGGCATAGCAATCAGCCCCAGCATTTT
-,TRBV7-2,TRBJ2-7,-,CASSLRGVGYEQYF,TGTGCCAGCAGCTTGAGAGGGGTCGGCTACGAGCAGTACTTC
TRBD2,TRBV19,TRBJ2-2,-,CASSRPFGVAGDPNTGELFF,TGTGCCAGTAGTAGGCCCTTTGGGGTAGCGGGAGACCCGAACACCGGGGAGCTGTTTTTT
TRBD1,TRBV2,TRBJ1-1,-,CASSPPGQGGAEAFF,TGTGCCAGCAGTCCCCCGGGACAGGGGGGCGCTGAAGCTTTCTTT
TRBD1,TRBV7-9,TRBJ2-7,-,CASSSYRGRYEQYF,TGTGCCAGCAGCTCTTACAGGGGGCGTTACGAGCAGTACTTC
-,TRBV28,TRBJ2-5,-,CASSFQETQYF,TGTGCCAGCAGTTTCCAGGAGACCCAGTACTTC
TRBD1,TRBV5-8,TRBJ1-2,-,CASSLVVAGQGASYGYTF,TGTGCCAGCAGCTTGGTGGTCGCGGGACAGGGGGCGAGCTATGGCTACACCTTC
-,TRBV7-2,TRBJ2-7,-,CASSLYSSPREQYF,TGTGCCAGCAGCTTGTATTCTAGTCCTCGGGAGCAGTACTTC
-,TRBV7-2,TRBJ1-6,-,CASRLGGASPLHF,TGTGCCAGCAGATTAGGAGGGGCTTCACCCCTCCACTTT
TRBD1,TRBV6-6,TRBJ1-5,-,CASSGTANQPQHF,TGTGCCAGTTCCGGGACAGCTAATCAGCCCCAGCATTTT
TRBD1,TRBV18,TRBJ2-1,-,CASSGQGASNEQFF,TGTGCCAGCTCAGGACAGGGGGCCAGCAATGAGCAGTTCTTC
TRBD1,TRBV7-9,TRBJ1-5,-,CASSLRQGASNQPQHF,TGTGCCAGCAGCCTGCGACAGGGGGCTAGCAATCAGCCCCAGCATTTT
TRBD1,TRBV9,TRBJ1-6,once,CASSAYRDSNSPLHF,TGTGCCAGCAGCGCCTACCGGGACAGCAATTCACCCCTCCACTTT
-,TRBV6-5,TRBJ1-1,-,CASSYGGRAFF,TGTGCCAGCAGTTACGGGGGGAGAGCTTTCTTT
-,TRBV10-3,TRBJ2-3,-,CAAGAPPDTQYF,TGTGCCGCCGGGGCCCCCCCAGATACGCAGTATTTT
TRBD2,TRBV7-2,TRBJ2-7,-,CASSLAVGGLAGGVNEQYF,TGTGCCAGCAGCTTAGCCGTTGGCGGACTAGCGGGAGGGGTTAACGAGCAGTACTTC
-,TRBV7-8,TRBJ1-2,-,CASSPLPPNYGYTF,TGTGCCAGCAGCCCCTTACCCCCTAACTATGGCTACACCTTC
TRBD1,TRBV7-3,TRBJ2-7,-,CASSRGQGYEQYF,TGTGCCAGCAGCCGGGGACAGGGCTACGAGCAGTACTTC
-,TRBV5-8,TRBJ1-4,-,CASSFGGKPGKEKLFF,TGTGCCAGCAGCTTTGGGGGGAAACCGGGGAAGGAAAAACTGTTTTTT
-,TRBV7-9,TRBJ1-3,-,CASTSSPLGEGSSGNTIYF,TGTGCCAGCACCTCCTCACCCTTGGGGGAAGGCTCCTCTGGAAACACCATATATTTT
TRBD2,TRBV30,TRBJ2-1,-,CAWSGLAGDNSYNEQFF,TGTGCCTGGAGTGGACTAGCGGGGGACAACTCCTACAATGAGCAGTTCTTC
-,TRBV6-5,TRBJ1-4,-,CASSWAGEATNEKLFF,TGTGCCAGCAGTTGGGCAGGGGAGGCAACTAATGAAAAACTGTTTTTT